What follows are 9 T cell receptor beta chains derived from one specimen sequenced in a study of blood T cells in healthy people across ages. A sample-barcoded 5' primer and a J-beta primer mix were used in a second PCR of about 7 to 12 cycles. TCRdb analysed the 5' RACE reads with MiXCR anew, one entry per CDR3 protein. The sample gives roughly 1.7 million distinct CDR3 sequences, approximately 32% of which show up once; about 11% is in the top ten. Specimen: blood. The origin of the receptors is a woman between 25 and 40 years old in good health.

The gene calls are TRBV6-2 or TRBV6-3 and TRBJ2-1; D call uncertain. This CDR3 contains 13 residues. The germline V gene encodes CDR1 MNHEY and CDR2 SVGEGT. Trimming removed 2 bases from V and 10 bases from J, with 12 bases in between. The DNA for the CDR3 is TGTGCCAGCAGTTACATTAACTTCGTAGAGCAGTTCTTC. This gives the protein CASSYINFVEQFF.

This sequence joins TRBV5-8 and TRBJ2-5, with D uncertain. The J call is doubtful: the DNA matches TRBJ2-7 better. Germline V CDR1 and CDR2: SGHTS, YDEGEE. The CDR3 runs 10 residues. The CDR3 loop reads CASSWSEQYF. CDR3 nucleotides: TGTGCCAGCAGCTGGTCCGAGCAGTACTTC.

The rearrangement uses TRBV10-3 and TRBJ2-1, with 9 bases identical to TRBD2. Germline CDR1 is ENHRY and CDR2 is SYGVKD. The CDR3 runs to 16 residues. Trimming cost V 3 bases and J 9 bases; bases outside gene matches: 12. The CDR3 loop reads CAISDKASGKGSEQFF. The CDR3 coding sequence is TGTGCCATCAGTGATAAGGCTAGCGGGAAGGGTAGTGAGCAGTTCTTC.

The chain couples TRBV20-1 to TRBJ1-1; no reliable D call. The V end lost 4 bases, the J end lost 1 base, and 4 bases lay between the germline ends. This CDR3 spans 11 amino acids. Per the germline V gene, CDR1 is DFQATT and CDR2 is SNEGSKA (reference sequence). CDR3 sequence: CSAIRNTEAFF. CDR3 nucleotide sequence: TGCAGTGCTATTAGGAACACTGAAGCTTTCTTT.

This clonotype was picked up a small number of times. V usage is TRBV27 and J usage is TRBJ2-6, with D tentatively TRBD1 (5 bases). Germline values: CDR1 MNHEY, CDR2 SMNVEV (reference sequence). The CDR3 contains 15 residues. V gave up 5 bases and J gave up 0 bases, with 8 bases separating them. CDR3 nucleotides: TGTGCCAGCAGTAATCAGGGCTCTGGGGCCAACGTCCTGACTTTC. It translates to CASSNQGSGANVLTF. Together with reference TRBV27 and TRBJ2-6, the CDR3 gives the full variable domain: EAQVTQNPRYLITVTGKKLTVTCSQNMNHEYMSWYRQDPGLGLRQIYYSMNVEVTDKGDVPEGYKVSRKEKRNFPLILESPSPNQTSLYFCASSNQGSGANVLTFGAGSRLTVL.

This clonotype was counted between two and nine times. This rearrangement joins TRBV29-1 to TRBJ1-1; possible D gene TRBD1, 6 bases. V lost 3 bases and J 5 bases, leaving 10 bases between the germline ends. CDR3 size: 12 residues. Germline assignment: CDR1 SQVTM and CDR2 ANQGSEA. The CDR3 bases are TGCAGCGTTGACAGGGGAGAAACTGAAGCTTTCTTT. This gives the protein CSVDRGETEAFF.

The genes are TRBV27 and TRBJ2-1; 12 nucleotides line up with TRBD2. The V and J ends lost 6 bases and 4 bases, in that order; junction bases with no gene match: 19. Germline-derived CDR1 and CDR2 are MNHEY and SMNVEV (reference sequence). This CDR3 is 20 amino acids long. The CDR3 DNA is TGTGCCAGCAGGAAATCCGGGACTAGCGGGTACCAGGGGGGATACAATGAGCAGTTCTTC. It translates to CASRKSGTSGYQGGYNEQFF.

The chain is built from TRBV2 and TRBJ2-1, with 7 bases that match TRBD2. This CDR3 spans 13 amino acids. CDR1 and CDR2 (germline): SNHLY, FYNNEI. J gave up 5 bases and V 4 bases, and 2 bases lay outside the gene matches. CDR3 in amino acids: CASSGLADNEQFF. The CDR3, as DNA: TGTGCCAGCAGTGGCCTAGCGGACAATGAGCAGTTCTTC.

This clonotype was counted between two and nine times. The CDR3 coding sequence is TGTGCCAGCCGGGACCTTGGAAGGGAGCAGTACTTC. Protein sequence: CASRDLGREQYF. The chain uses TRBV27 and TRBJ2-5, with D possibly called TRBD1 or TRBD2 (5 bases each). This CDR3 spans 12 amino acids. The V gene's germline CDR1 is MNHEY and CDR2 SMNVEV (reference sequence). Trimming took off 8 bases at V and 11 bases at J, with 18 bases between the two ends.